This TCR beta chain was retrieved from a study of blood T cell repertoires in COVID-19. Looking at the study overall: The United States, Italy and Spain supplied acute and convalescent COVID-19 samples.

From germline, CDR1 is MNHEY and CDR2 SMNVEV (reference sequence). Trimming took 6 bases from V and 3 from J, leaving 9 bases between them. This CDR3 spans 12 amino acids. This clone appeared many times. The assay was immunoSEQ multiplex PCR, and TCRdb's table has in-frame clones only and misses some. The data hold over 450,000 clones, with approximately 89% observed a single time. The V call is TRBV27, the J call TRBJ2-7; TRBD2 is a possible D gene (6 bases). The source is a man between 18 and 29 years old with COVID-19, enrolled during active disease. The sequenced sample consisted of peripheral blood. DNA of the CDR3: TGTGCCAGCAGGGGACTTATCTACGAGCAGTACTTC. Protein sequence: CASRGLIYEQYF.